The 20 T cell receptor beta chains below all came from one sample that was sequenced in a study of metastatic and nonmetastatic thyroid tumors. TCRdb reassembled clones from the PCR reads with MiXCR. The sample contains tens of thousands of clones, around 23% of which appear only once. Thyroid surgery was preceded by no treatment in any patient. Sequencing was performed on blood. These receptors were collected from a male donor with papillary thyroid cancer or a benign thyroid nodule (not recorded which). Some clones in this sample may be carry-over from other donors' samples.

This sequence joins TRBV30 and TRBJ2-7, with 9 positions matching TRBD1. The V segment lost 2 bases and the J segment 3 bases; nucleotides outside the gene matches: 5. From germline, CDR1 is GTSNPN and CDR2 SVGIG (reference sequence). The CDR3 extends over 14 amino acids. The CDR3 bases are TGTGCCTGGAGTTTAGGACAGGGGCTCTACGAGCAGTACTTC. Translated, it gives CAWSLGQGLYEQYF.

This clone was seen only a few times. The chain carries TRBV27 and TRBJ1-2; D is unclear. Germline CDR1 and CDR2: MNHEY and SMNVEV (reference sequence). Trimming took off 3 bases at V and 6 bases at J, with 5 bases between the two ends. The CDR3 runs to 11 residues. The CDR3 is CASSFGDGYTF. The CDR3 DNA follows: TGTGCCAGCAGTTTCGGTGATGGCTACACCTTC.

The sample holds many counts of this clone. The chain recombines TRBV20-1 with TRBJ2-7; D possibly corresponds to TRBD1 (5 bases). The germline V and J ends were trimmed by 3 bases and 0 bases, with 9 bases remaining between them. This CDR3 comprises 13 residues. Germline V CDR1 and CDR2: DFQATT, SNEGSKA (reference sequence). The CDR3 DNA reads TGCAGTGCTAGGGAGACAGTCTCCTACGAGCAGTACTTC. Its translation is CSARETVSYEQYF.

This clone has more than one count but fewer than ten. V is TRBV20-1 and J is TRBJ1-5, with 9 bases matching TRBD1. The germline gives CDR1 DFQATT, CDR2 SNEGSKA (reference sequence). The CDR3 covers 17 residues. The trim removed 5 bases at V and 3 bases at J, leaving 14 bases unmatched. This CDR3 is CSASVDRGDFVNQPQHF. CDR3 DNA sequence: TGCAGTGCTTCGGTGGACAGGGGAGATTTTGTCAATCAGCCCCAGCATTTT.

The table lists this clone with many counts. This chain connects TRBV9 to TRBJ2-3, with 10 bases matching TRBD2. Germline V gene sequence: CDR1 SGDLS, CDR2 YYNGEE. V shed 3 bases and J 4 bases; nucleotides not matched to a gene: 5. This CDR3 is built from 15 residues. This CDR3 reads CASSASGTSADTQYF. DNA for the CDR3: TGTGCCAGCAGCGCTTCCGGGACTAGCGCAGATACGCAGTATTTT.

This clone showed up just a few times. The rearrangement uses TRBV2 and TRBJ1-1; D unclear. Between the trimmed V and J ends, which lost 2 bases and 2 bases, there was a span of 9 bases. Germline V gene sequence: CDR1 SNHLY, CDR2 FYNNEI. This CDR3 region has 14 residues. This chain's CDR3 is CASSEQAGNTEAFF. CDR3 DNA sequence: TGTGCCAGCAGTGAACAGGCCGGCAACACTGAAGCTTTCTTT. Full variable domain (outside the CDR3, taken from reference TRBV2 and TRBJ1-1): EPEVTQTPSHQVTQMGQEVILRCVPISNHLYFYWYRQILGQKVEFLVSFYNNEISEKSEIFDDQFSVERPDGSNFTLKIRSTKLEDSAMYFCASSEQAGNTEAFFGQGTRLTVV.

This clone was seen at least ten times. The genes are TRBV11-2 and TRBJ2-4; no clear D gene. V lost 5 bases and J lost 0, with 11 bases in between. Germline assignment: CDR1 SGHAT and CDR2 FQNNGV. The CDR3 consists of 15 residues. The chain's CDR3 is CASSLTTGAKNIQYF. The DNA of the CDR3 is TGTGCCAGCAGCCTGACGACTGGAGCCAAAAACATTCAGTACTTC.

In its sample, this clone was seen many times. The V gene is TRBV5-6, the J gene TRBJ2-7; D remains ambiguous. Per the germline V gene, CDR1 is SGHDT and CDR2 is YYEEEE. V was trimmed by 4 bases and J by 2 bases, leaving 13 bases between them. CDR3 size: 14 residues. This CDR3 reads CASSVDPITYEQYF. DNA of the CDR3: TGTGCCAGCAGCGTTGACCCAATCACCTACGAGCAGTACTTC.

Many counts were recorded for this clone. This chain connects TRBV12-5 to TRBJ2-2, with 10 bases identical to TRBD1. There are 14 residues in the CDR3. J gave up 5 bases and V 6 bases, and 3 bases lay outside the gene matches. Germline CDR1 is LGHNT and CDR2 is FRNRAP. The CDR3 is CASGGTGATGELFF. The CDR3 bases are TGTGCTAGTGGAGGGACAGGGGCAACCGGGGAGCTGTTTTTT.

This clone was detected ten times or more. V is TRBV6-1 and J is TRBJ2-5, with a tentative D call TRBD2 (6 bases). V lost 5 bases and J lost 2, with 12 bases in between. Germline V gene data show CDR1 as MNHNS and CDR2 as SASEGT. The CDR3 sequence is 14 residues long. The CDR3 protein is CASSFAGSQETQYF. The CDR3 bases are TGTGCCAGCAGTTTCGCGGGGTCGCAAGAGACCCAGTACTTC.

This clone was observed many times. The genes are TRBV18 and TRBJ2-2; D uncertain. The V end was cut by 2 bases, the J end by 1 base, with 11 bases between. The CDR3 consists of 16 residues. The germline V gene encodes CDR1 KGHSH and CDR2 LQKENI. The CDR3 region is CASSPTTARNTGELFF. In nucleotides, the CDR3 is TGTGCCAGCTCACCAACCACAGCCAGGAACACCGGGGAGCTGTTTTTT.

This clone was detected ten times or more. The rearrangement joins TRBV4-1 to TRBJ1-5, with 7 bases aligning to TRBD1. The V and J ends lost 4 bases and 5 bases, in that order; junction bases with no gene match: 8. CDR3 size: 15 residues. Germline lookup yields CDR1 MGHRA and CDR2 YSYEKL. CDR3 DNA: TGCGCCAGCAGCCGCCAGGGGGAATGGCATCAGCCCCAGCATTTT. Translated, it gives CASSRQGEWHQPQHF.

This clone has at least ten counts. V usage is TRBV18 and J usage is TRBJ1-2; the D gene is possibly TRBD1 (6 bases). Germline values: CDR1 KGHSH, CDR2 LQKENI. Trimming pared 2 bases from V and 6 bases from J, leaving 16 bases between. CDR3 length: 15 amino acids. CDR3 nucleotides: TGTGCCAGCTCACCAGGACAGTCGGGTATCAATGGCTACACCTTC. This codes for CASSPGQSGINGYTF.

A few counts support this clone. The chain is built from TRBV19 and TRBJ1-6; TRBD1 aligns across 8 bases. Germline values: CDR1 LNHDA, CDR2 SQIVND (reference sequence). Trimming cost V 5 bases and J 10 bases; bases outside gene matches: 1. The CDR3 covers 12 residues. CDR3 bases: TGTGCCAGTAGTCGGACAGGGTCACCCCTCCACTTT. It codes for CASSRTGSPLHF.

This clone was seen only a few times. At one boundary the junction diverges from the germline segment, which might be a read error. The V call is TRBV27, the J call TRBJ1-4, with 7 bases matching TRBD1. Germline values: CDR1 MNHEY, CDR2 SMNVEV (reference sequence). This CDR3 comprises 13 residues. The CDR3 DNA reads as TGTTCCAGCAGTTACAGGACAGGCGAAAAACTGTTTTTT. Protein product: CSSSYRTGEKLFF. The full variable domain, rest sourced from reference TRBV27 and TRBJ1-4, is EAQVTQNPRYLITVTGKKLTVTCSQNMNHEYMSWYRQDPGLGLRQIYYSMNVEVTDKGDVPEGYKVSRKEKRNFPLILESPSPNQTSLYFCSSSYRTGEKLFFGSGTQLSVL.

This clone appeared many times. This chain connects TRBV11-2 to TRBJ2-2, with 8 bases matching TRBD1. Germline CDR1 and CDR2: SGHAT and FQNNGV. The V segment lost 5 bases and the J segment 2 bases; nucleotides outside the gene matches: 7. CDR3 length: 16 residues. CDR3 amino acids: CASSPGGGTNTGELFF. The CDR3 DNA is TGTGCCAGCAGCCCAGGGGGCGGGACTAACACCGGGGAGCTGTTTTTT.

This clone came up a few times. This chain links TRBV6-1 with TRBJ1-3, with no clear D. From germline, CDR1 is MNHNS and CDR2 SASEGT. The ends were cut back, 6 bases at V and 0 bases at J, with 6 bases in the middle. The CDR3 is 13 residues long. The CDR3: CASSQTSGNTIYF. The CDR3 bases are TGTGCCAGCAGCCAGACCTCTGGAAACACCATATATTTT.

For this clone: The germline gene is not matched at one end of the junction; a read error may be the cause. The chain is built from TRBV20-1 and TRBJ1-1; D remains ambiguous. In germline, CDR1 is DFQATT, CDR2 SNEGSKA (reference sequence). There are 15 residues in the CDR3. The CDR3 bases are TGCAGTGCTATGACGAGGCTGGGAGGGAACACTGGAGCTTTCTTT. Translated: CSAMTRLGGNTGAFF.

This clone was seen repeatedly, ten times or more. The chain employs TRBV28 and TRBJ2-7, with D maybe TRBD2 (5 bases). The CDR3 extends over 14 amino acids. V lost 2 bases, J lost 7 bases, and 15 bases lay in between. Germline CDR1 reads MDHEN; CDR2 reads SYDVKM. The CDR3 region has the DNA TGTGCCAGCAGTTTACGCAACAGAGGGCGGGAGCAGTACTTC. It codes for CASSLRNRGREQYF.

The chain carries TRBV6-1 and TRBJ2-2; the D gene is possibly TRBD2 (6 bases). V shed 7 bases and J shed 2 bases, with 17 bases lying between them. The CDR3 is made up of 16 amino acids. Germline loops: CDR1 MNHNS, CDR2 SASEGT. The CDR3 reads CASTLGYGLNTGELFF. The CDR3 DNA sequence: TGTGCCAGCACCCTTGGGTACGGACTAAACACCGGGGAGCTGTTTTTT.